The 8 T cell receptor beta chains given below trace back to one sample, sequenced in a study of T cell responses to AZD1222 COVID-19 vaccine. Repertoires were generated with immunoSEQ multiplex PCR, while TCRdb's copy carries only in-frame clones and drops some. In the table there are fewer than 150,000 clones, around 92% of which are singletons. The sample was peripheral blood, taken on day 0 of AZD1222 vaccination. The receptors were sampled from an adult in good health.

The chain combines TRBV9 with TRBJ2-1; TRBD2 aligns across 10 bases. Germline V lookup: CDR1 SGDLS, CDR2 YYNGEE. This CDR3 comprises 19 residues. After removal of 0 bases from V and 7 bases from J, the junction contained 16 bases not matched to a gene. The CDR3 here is CASSVERPPSGRFGNEQFF. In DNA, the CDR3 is TGTGCCAGCAGCGTAGAACGCCCTCCTAGCGGGAGATTTGGTAATGAGCAGTTCTTC.

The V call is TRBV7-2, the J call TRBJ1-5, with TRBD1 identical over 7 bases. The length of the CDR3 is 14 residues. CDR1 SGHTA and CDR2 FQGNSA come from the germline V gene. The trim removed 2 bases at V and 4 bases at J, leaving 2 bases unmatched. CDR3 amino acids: CASSLMTGNQPQHF. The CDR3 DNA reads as TGTGCCAGCAGCTTAATGACAGGGAATCAGCCCCAGCATTTT.

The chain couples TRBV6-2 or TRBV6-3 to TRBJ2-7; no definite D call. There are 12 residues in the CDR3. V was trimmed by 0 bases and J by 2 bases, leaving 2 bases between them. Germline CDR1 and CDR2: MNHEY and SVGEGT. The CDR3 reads CASSYSTYEQYF. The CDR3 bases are TGTGCCAGCAGTTACTCGACCTACGAGCAGTACTTC.

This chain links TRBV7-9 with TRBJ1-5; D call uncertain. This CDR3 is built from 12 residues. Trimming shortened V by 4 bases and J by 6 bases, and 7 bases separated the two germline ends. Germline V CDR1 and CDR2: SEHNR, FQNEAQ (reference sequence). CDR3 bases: TGTGCCAGCAGCTCCCCCGCTCAGCCCCAGCATTTT. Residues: CASSSPAQPQHF.

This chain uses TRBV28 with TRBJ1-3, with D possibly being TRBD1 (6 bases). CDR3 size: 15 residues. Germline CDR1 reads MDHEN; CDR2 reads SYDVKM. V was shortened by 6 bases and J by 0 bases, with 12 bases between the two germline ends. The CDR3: CASSPTGFSGNTIYF. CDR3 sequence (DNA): TGTGCCAGCAGCCCAACAGGGTTCTCTGGAAACACCATATATTTT.

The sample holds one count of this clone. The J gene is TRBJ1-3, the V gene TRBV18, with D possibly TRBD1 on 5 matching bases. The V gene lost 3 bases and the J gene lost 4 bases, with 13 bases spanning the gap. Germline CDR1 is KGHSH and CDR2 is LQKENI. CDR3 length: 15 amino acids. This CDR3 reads CASSPEGTQGNTIYF. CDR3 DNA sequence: TGTGCCAGCTCACCGGAAGGGACGCAGGGAAACACCATATATTTT.

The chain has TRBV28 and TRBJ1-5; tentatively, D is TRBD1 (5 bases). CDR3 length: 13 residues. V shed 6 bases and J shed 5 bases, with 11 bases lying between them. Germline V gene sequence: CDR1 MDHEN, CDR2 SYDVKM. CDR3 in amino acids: CASSQGLDQPQHF. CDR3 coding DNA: TGTGCCAGCAGCCAGGGTTTAGATCAGCCCCAGCATTTT. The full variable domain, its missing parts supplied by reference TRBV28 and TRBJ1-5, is DVKVTQSSRYLVKRTGEKVFLECVQDMDHENMFWYRQDPGLGLRLIYFSYDVKMKEKGDIPEGYSVSREKKERFSLILESASTNQTSMYLCASSQGLDQPQHFGDGTRLSIL.

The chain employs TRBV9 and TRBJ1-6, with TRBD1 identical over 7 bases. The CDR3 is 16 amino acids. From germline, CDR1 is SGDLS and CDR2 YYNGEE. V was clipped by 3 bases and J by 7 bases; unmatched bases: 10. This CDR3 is CASSASRGVGNSPLHF. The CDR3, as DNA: TGTGCCAGCAGCGCCTCCAGGGGGGTAGGCAATTCACCCCTCCACTTT.